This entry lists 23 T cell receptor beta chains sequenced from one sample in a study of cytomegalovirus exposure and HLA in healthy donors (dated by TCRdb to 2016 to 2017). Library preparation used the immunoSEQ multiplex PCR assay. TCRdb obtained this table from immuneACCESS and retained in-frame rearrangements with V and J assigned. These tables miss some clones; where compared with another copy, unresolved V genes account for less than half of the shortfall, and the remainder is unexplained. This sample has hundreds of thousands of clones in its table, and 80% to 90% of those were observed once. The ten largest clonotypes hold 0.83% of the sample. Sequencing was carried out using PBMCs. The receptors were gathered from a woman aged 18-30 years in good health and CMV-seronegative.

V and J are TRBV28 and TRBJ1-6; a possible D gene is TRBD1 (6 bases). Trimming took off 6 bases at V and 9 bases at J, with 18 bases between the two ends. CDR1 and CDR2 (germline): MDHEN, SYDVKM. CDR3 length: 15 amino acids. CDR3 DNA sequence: TGTGCCAGCAGACCCACAGGGTTAGGACTTTCACCCCTCCACTTT. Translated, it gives CASRPTGLGLSPLHF.

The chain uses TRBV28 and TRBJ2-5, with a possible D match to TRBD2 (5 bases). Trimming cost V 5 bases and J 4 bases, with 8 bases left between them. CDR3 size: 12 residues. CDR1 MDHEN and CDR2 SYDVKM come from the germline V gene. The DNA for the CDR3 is TGTGCCAGCAGTGAGGGAGCAGAGACCCAGTACTTC. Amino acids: CASSEGAETQYF.

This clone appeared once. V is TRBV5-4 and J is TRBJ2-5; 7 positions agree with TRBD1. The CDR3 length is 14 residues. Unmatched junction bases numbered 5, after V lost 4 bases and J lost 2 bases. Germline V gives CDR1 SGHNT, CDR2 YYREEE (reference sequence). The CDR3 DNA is TGTGCCAGCAGCCCGGGGACAGAACAAGAGACCCAGTACTTC. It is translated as CASSPGTEQETQYF.

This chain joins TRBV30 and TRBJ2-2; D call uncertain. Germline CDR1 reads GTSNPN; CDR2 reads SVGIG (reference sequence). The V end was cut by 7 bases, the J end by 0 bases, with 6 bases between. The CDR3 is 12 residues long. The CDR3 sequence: CAYNTNTGELFF. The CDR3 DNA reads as TGTGCCTACAACACGAACACCGGGGAGCTGTTTTTT.

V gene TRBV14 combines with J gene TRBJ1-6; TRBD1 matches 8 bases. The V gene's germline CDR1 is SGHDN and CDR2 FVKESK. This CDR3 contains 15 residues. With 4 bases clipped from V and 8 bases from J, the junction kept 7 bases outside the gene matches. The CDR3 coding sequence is TGTGCCAGCAGCCCCCGGACAGGGCGATATTCACCCCTCCACTTT. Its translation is CASSPRTGRYSPLHF.

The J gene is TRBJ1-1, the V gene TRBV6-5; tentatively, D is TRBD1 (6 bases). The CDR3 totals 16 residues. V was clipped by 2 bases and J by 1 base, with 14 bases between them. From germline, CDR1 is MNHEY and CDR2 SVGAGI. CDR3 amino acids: CASSYNRWGRNTEAFF. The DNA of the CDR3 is TGTGCCAGCAGTTACAACCGTTGGGGGCGGAACACTGAAGCTTTCTTT.

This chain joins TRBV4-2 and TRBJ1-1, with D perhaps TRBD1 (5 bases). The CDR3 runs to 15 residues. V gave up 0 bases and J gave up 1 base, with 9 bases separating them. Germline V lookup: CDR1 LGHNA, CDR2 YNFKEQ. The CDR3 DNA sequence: TGTGCCAGCAGCCAAGATAGGGGCGGGAACACTGAAGCTTTCTTT. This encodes CASSQDRGGNTEAFF.

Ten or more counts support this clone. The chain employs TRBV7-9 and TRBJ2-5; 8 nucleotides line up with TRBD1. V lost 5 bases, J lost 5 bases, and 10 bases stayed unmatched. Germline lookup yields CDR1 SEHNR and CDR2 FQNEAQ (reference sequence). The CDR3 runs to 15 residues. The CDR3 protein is CASSRESDRAETQYF. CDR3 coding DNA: TGTGCCAGCAGCCGGGAATCGGACAGGGCGGAGACCCAGTACTTC.

DNA for the CDR3: TGTGCCAGTAGTTTGAGACAGGGGGCGTCTTACGAGCAGTACTTC. The encoded protein is CASSLRQGASYEQYF. V gene TRBV19 combines with J gene TRBJ2-7; 10 nucleotides align to TRBD1. The CDR3 length is 15 residues. The germline V gene encodes CDR1 LNHDA and CDR2 SQIVND (reference sequence). V shed 5 bases, J shed 4 bases, and the junction held 8 bases outside the gene matches.

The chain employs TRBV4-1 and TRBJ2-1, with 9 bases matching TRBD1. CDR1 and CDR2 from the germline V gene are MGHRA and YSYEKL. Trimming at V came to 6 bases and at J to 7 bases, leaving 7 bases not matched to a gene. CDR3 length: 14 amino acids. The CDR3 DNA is TGCGCCAGCAGTGAGGGACAGGGTAGGAATGAGCAGTTCTTC. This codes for CASSEGQGRNEQFF.

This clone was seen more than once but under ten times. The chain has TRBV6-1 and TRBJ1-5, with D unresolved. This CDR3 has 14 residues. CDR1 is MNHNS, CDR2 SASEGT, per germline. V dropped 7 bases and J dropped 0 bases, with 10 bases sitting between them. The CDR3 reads CASTGGYSNQPQHF. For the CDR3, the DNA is TGTGCCAGCACTGGAGGGTATAGCAATCAGCCCCAGCATTTT.

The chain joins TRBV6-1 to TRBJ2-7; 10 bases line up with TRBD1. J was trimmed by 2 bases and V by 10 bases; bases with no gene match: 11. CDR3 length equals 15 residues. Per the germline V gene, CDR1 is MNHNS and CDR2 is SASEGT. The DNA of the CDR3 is TGTGCCACTGCCCGAGGAGGGACAGGGGCCTACGAGCAGTACTTC. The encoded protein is CATARGGTGAYEQYF.

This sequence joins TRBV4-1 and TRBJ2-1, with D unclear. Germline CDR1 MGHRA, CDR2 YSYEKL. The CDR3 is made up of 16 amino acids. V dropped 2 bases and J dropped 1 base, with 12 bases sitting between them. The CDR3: CASSQTLAESYNEQFF. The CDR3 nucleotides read TGCGCCAGCAGCCAAACCCTGGCGGAATCCTACAATGAGCAGTTCTTC.

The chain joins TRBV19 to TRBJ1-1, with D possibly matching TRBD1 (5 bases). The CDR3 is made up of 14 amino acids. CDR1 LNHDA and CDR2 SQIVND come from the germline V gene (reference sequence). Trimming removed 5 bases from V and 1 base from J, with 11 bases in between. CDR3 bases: TGTGCCAGTAGTCTCGGGACTGGGAACACTGAAGCTTTCTTT. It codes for CASSLGTGNTEAFF.

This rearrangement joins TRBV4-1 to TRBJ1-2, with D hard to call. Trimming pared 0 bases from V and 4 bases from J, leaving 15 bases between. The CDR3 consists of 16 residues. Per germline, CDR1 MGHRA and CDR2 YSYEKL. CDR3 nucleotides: TGCGCCAGCAGCCAAGAAGCATGGGAGTACCTCTATGGCTACACCTTC. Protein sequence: CASSQEAWEYLYGYTF.

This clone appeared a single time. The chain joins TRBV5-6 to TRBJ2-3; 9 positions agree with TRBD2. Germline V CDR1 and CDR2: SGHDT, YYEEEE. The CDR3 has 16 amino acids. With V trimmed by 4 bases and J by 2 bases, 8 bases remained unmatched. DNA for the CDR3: TGTGCCAGCAGCCCCCGCTTAGCGGGGGTCACAGATACGCAGTATTTT. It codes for CASSPRLAGVTDTQYF. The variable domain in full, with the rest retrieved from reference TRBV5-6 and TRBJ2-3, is DAGVTQSPTHLIKTRGQQVTLRCSPKSGHDTVSWYQQALGQGPQFIFQYYEEEERQRGNFPDRFSGHQFPNYSSELNVNALLLGDSALYLCASSPRLAGVTDTQYFGPGTRLTVL.

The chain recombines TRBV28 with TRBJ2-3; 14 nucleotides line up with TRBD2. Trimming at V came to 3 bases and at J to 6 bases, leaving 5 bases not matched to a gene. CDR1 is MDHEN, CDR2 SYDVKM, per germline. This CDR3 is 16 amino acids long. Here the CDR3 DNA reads TGTGCCAGCAGTTTGCCGGGACTAGCGGGAGTGGATACGCAGTATTTT. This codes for CASSLPGLAGVDTQYF.

CDR3 in amino acids: CASRDRTYGYTF. DNA for the CDR3: TGTGCCAGCAGGGACAGGACATATGGCTACACCTTC. This chain uses TRBV6-1 with TRBJ1-2, with 7 positions matching TRBD1. Trimming took 6 bases from V and 5 from J; bases not matched to a gene: 3. The CDR3 is made up of 12 amino acids. Germline lookup yields CDR1 MNHNS and CDR2 SASEGT.

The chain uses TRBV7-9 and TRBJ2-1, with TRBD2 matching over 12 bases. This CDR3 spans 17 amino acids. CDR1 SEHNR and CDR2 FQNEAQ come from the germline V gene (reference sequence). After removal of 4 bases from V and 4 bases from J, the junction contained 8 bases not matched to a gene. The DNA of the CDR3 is TGTGCCAGCAGCTCCCGACTAGCGGGGGTGATTTACAATGAGCAGTTCTTC. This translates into CASSSRLAGVIYNEQFF.

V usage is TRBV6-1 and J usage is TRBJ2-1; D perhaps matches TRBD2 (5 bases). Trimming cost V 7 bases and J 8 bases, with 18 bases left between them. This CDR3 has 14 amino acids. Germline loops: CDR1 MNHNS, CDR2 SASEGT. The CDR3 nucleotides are TGTGCCAGCATCAGGACTTTTAGCGAAGATGAGCAGTTCTTC. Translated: CASIRTFSEDEQFF.

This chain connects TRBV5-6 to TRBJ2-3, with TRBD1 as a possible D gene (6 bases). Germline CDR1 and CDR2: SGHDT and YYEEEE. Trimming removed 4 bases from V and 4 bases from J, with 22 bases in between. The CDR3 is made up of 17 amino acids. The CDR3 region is CASSRIINGQIADTQYF. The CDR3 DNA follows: TGTGCCAGCAGCCGAATCATCAATGGACAGATCGCAGATACGCAGTATTTT.

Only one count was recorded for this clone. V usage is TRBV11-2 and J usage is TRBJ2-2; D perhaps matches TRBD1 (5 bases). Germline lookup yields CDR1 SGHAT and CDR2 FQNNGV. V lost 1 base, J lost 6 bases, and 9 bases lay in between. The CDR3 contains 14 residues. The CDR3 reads CASSLALGAGELFF. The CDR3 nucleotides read TGTGCCAGCAGCTTAGCTCTAGGGGCCGGGGAGCTGTTTTTT.

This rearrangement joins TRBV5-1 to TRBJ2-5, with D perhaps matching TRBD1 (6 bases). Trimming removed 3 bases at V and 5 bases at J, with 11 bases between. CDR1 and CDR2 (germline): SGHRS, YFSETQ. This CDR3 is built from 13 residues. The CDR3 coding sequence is TGCGCCAGCAGCTACGGGACATTGGAGACCCAGTACTTC. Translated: CASSYGTLETQYF. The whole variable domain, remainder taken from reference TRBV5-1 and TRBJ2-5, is KAGVTQTPRYLIKTRGQQVTLSCSPISGHRSVSWYQQTPGQGLQFLFEYFSETQRNKGNFPGRFSGRQFSNSRSEMNVSTLELGDSALYLCASSYGTLETQYFGPGTRLLVL.